These T cell receptor beta chains were read from a single sample in a study of low-dose radiotherapy and immunotherapy resistance in tumors. MiXCR, run by TCRdb on the reads, gives a single entry per CDR3 protein. The sample has roughly 50,000 distinct CDR3 sequences; roughly 31% are singletons. The sequencing used PBMCs, collected after low-dose radiotherapy plus immunotherapy. These receptors all come from a male donor with rectosigmoid adenocarcinoma. CDR3s include the opening cysteine and the closing phenylalanine or tryptophan. D genes are given only for firm matches. Clone sizes are given selectively: once, few, many, or a class where the clone is expanded.

d_call,v_call,j_call,clone_size,cdr3_nt,cdr3_aa
NA,TRBV19,TRBJ1-5,many,TGTGCCAGTAGTAGAAAAGGGGCCGAGCAGCCCCAGCATTTT,CASSRKGAEQPQHF
NA,TRBV18,TRBJ1-4,many,TGTGCCAGCTCACCACGGACGCCGACAGGTCCTAATGAAAAACTGTTTTTT,CASSPRTPTGPNEKLFF
NA,TRBV7-9,TRBJ2-5,NA,TGTGCCAGCAGCCTGGAGCGGGTCCGGGGAGAGACCCAGTACTTC,CASSLERVRGETQYF
NA,TRBV7-3,TRBJ1-6,few,TGTGCCAGCAGCTTAGCAGGGGTAGGCTCACCCCTCCACTTT,CASSLAGVGSPLHF
TRBD1,TRBV19,TRBJ1-1,many,TGTGCCAGTAGTACGCGGGGACAGGGCAATGCTGAAGCTTTCTTT,CASSTRGQGNAEAFF
TRBD1,TRBV5-6,TRBJ2-1,few,TGTGCCAGCAGCTTGGGACAGGGGGCAGTTTATGAGCAGTTCTTC,CASSLGQGAVYEQFF
TRBD1,TRBV28,TRBJ2-1,NA,TGTGCCAGCGGTTTAACGGGACAGGTAGTCTACAATGAGCAGTTCTTC,CASGLTGQVVYNEQFF
NA,TRBV7-9,TRBJ2-5,many,TGTGCCAGCAGCTTAGGCAGGGCAGAAGAGACCCAGTACTTC,CASSLGRAEETQYF
TRBD1,TRBV10-1,TRBJ2-7,NA,TGCGCCAGCGGAGGGACAGGGTCTGATAGCTCCTACGAGCAGTACTTC,CASGGTGSDSSYEQYF
TRBD1,TRBV5-8,TRBJ2-4,many,TGTGCCAGCAGCCCACCCTTCCCGGGACAGAGGGAAAAAAACATTCAGTACTTC,CASSPPFPGQREKNIQYF
NA,TRBV5-1,TRBJ2-4,many,TGCGCCAGCAGCTTGGATTCCGGAAACATTCAGTACTTC,CASSLDSGNIQYF
NA,TRBV10-1,TRBJ2-7,NA,TGCGCCAGCAGTGAGGCCTTGGGGTTAAGCGAGCAGTACTTC,CASSEALGLSEQYF
NA,TRBV4-1,TRBJ1-6,many,TGCGCCAGCAGCCAAGACTACGGGGGCGGATCACCCCTCCACTTT,CASSQDYGGGSPLHF
NA,TRBV12-5,TRBJ1-2,many,TGTGCTAGTGGTTTGGTACTCGACACCTTC,CASGLVLDTF
NA,TRBV7-2,TRBJ2-4,NA,TGTGCCAGCAGCTTGGGGGGCGACATTCAGTACTTC,CASSLGGDIQYF
TRBD1,TRBV30,TRBJ2-2,NA,TGTGCCTGGACGACAGGGTTGGCGAACACCGGGGAGCTGTTTTTT,CAWTTGLANTGELFF
NA,TRBV28,TRBJ1-1,many,TGTGCCAGCAGCCCTCTTTCGATCAACACTGAAGCTTTCTTT,CASSPLSINTEAFF
TRBD2,TRBV20-1,TRBJ2-1,many,TGCAGTGCTGTACTACGGCGGCATACTAGCGGAGGATACAATGAGCAGTTCTTC,CSAVLRRHTSGGYNEQFF
TRBD2,TRBV9,TRBJ2-1,many,TGTGCCAGCAGCGTAGTGGGAGGGGCGGTCCAGTTCTTC,CASSVVGGAVQFF
NA,TRBV29-1,TRBJ2-1,few,TGCAGCGTTGAAGCCCTGACTAGTAACTATGAGCAGTTCTTC,CSVEALTSNYEQFF
NA,TRBV7-9,TRBJ1-3,many,TGTGCCAGCAGCCGTGGGGGAGGTGGAAACACCATATATTTT,CASSRGGGGNTIYF
NA,TRBV2,TRBJ2-5,once,TGTGCCAGCAGATTGGAGACCCAGTACTTC,CASRLETQYF
NA,TRBV28,TRBJ2-7,NA,TGTGCCAGCAGCCCCGGAGGGCTTAACTACGAGCAGTACTTC,CASSPGGLNYEQYF
NA,TRBV28,TRBJ1-5,many,TGTGCCAGCAGGCCCGAAACAGGGCGGTATCAGCCCCAGCATTTT,CASRPETGRYQPQHF
NA,TRBV28,TRBJ1-1,medium-sized,TGTGCCAGCAGTTTCCGGGTTGGGAACACTGAAGCTTTCTTT,CASSFRVGNTEAFF
NA,TRBV19,TRBJ2-6,NA,TGTGCCAGTAAAGAAACTGCCCACGTCCTGACTTTC,CASKETAHVLTF
NA,TRBV20-1,TRBJ1-6,NA,TGCAGTGCTAGAGGGAACCGGGACGGGGGGAATTCACCCCTCCACTTT,CSARGNRDGGNSPLHF
TRBD1,TRBV6-2/TRBV6-3,TRBJ2-3,NA,TGTGCCACGACAGGGGGGCCTGGAGACACAGATACGCAGTATTTT,CATTGGPGDTDTQYF
NA,TRBV30,TRBJ2-1,NA,TGTGCCTGGAGTGTCGGCGTAGCAGCTGATGAGCAGTTCTTC,CAWSVGVAADEQFF
NA,TRBV20-1,TRBJ2-1,many,TGCAGTGCTAAAGTGGGAGAGGGAGAGTTCTTC,CSAKVGEGEFF
TRBD1,TRBV5-1,TRBJ1-5,many,TGCGCCAGCAGCTGGACAGGGGGGAAGGATCAGCCCCAGCATTTT,CASSWTGGKDQPQHF
NA,TRBV7-2,TRBJ1-1,many,TGTGCCAGCAGCCTGCTCCGGGGTAGACTAACTGAAGCTTTCTTT,CASSLLRGRLTEAFF
NA,TRBV5-4,TRBJ2-2,NA,TGTGCCAGCAGCTGGCCTGGGACGGGGGAGCTGTTTTTT,CASSWPGTGELFF
NA,TRBV6-2/TRBV6-3,TRBJ2-1,NA,TGTGCCAGCAGTAAACGGACAGTTGTGGAACACAATGAGCAGTTCTTC,CASSKRTVVEHNEQFF
NA,TRBV6-2/TRBV6-3,TRBJ2-2,few,TGTGCCAGCAGTTTCCGGATGCCCACCGGGGAGCTGTTTTTT,CASSFRMPTGELFF
NA,TRBV19,TRBJ2-1,many,TGTGCCAGTAGTTGGGGCCCGGATGAGCAGTTCTTC,CASSWGPDEQFF
NA,TRBV4-2,TRBJ1-5,NA,TGTGCCAGCAGCCAAGACGGCGCGGGCCCCAAGCAGCCCCAGCATTTT,CASSQDGAGPKQPQHF
NA,TRBV6-2/TRBV6-3,TRBJ1-5,once,TGTGCCAGCAGTGAACACGGCCAGTCGTATCAGCCCCAGCATTTT,CASSEHGQSYQPQHF
NA,TRBV10-1,TRBJ2-3,NA,TGCGCCAGCAGTGGGCTAGAAGCAGATACGCAGTATTTT,CASSGLEADTQYF
TRBD2,TRBV3-1,TRBJ2-2,NA,TGTGCCAGCAGCCACGCTACGGGACTAGCGGGAGTCCATTTTACTAACACCGGGGAGCTGTTTTTT,CASSHATGLAGVHFTNTGELFF
NA,TRBV20-1,TRBJ1-2,many,TGCAGTGCTAGCAGGGACTATGGCTACACCTTC,CSASRDYGYTF
NA,TRBV7-9,TRBJ2-3,NA,TGTGCCAGCAGCTTACTGATGACTAGCACAGATACGCAGTATTTT,CASSLLMTSTDTQYF
NA,TRBV5-4,TRBJ1-3,NA,TGTGCCAGCAGCTCCTGGGCCGCCGGAAACACCATATATTTT,CASSSWAAGNTIYF
TRBD1,TRBV28,TRBJ2-3,many,TGTGCCAGCAGTGACAGGGGGAGCACAGATACGCAGTATTTT,CASSDRGSTDTQYF
NA,TRBV3-1,TRBJ2-1,NA,TGTGCCAGCAGCCAAGTGTCCCTTGAGCAGTTCTTC,CASSQVSLEQFF
TRBD2,TRBV6-2/TRBV6-3,TRBJ2-3,many,TGTGCCAGCAGAGCCGGGACTAGCGGGGGGTCCTCAAGGGGCACAGATACGCAGTATTTT,CASRAGTSGGSSRGTDTQYF
NA,TRBV7-8,TRBJ1-4,many,TGTGCCAGCAGCGGGAAGACGGCGGCTTTTAATGAAAAACTGTTTTTT,CASSGKTAAFNEKLFF
NA,TRBV11-2,TRBJ2-1,many,TGTGCCAGCAGCTGGGGGGTTGTATTAGATGAGCAGTTCTTC,CASSWGVVLDEQFF
TRBD1,TRBV5-1,TRBJ2-7,many,TGCGCCAGCAGCCGTGGACAGGAGGCCTACGAGCAGTACTTC,CASSRGQEAYEQYF
NA,TRBV7-2,TRBJ2-3,many,TGTGCCAGCACCACTTACGTGGGGGGGGCGGGCACAGATACGCAGTATTTT,CASTTYVGGAGTDTQYF